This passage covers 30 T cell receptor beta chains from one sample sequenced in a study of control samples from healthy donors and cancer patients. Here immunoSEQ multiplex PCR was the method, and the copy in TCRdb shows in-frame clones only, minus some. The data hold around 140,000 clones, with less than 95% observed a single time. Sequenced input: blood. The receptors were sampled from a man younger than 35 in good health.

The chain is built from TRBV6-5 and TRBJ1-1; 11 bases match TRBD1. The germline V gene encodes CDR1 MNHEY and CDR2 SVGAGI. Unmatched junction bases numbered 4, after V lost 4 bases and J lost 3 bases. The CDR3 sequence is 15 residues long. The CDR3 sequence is CASSSRTGGYTEAFF. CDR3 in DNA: TGTGCCAGCAGTTCTCGGACAGGGGGCTACACTGAAGCTTTCTTT.

In nucleotides, the CDR3 is TGTGCCAGCAACGTGGGGGGGGAAGATAGCACAGATACGCAGTATTTT. Its protein is CASNVGGEDSTDTQYF. This sequence joins TRBV11-2 and TRBJ2-3; 7 bases are shared with TRBD2. CDR1 is SGHAT, CDR2 FQNNGV, per germline. This CDR3 is built from 16 residues. V lost 7 bases and J lost 0; bases outside the gene matches: 10. Combining the CDR3 with reference TRBV11-2 and TRBJ2-3 gives the whole variable domain EAGVAQSPRYKIIEKRQSVAFWCNPISGHATLYWYQQILGQGPKLLIQFQNNGVVDDSQLPKDRFSAERLKGVDSTLKIQPAKLEDSAVYLCASNVGGEDSTDTQYFGPGTRLTVL.

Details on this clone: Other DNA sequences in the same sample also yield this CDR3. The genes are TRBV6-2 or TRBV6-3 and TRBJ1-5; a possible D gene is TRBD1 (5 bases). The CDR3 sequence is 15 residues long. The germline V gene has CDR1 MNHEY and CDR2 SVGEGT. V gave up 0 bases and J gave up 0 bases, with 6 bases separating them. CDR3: CASSYSGGSNQPQHF. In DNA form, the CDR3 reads TGTGCCAGCAGTTACTCGGGGGGTAGCAATCAGCCCCAGCATTTT.

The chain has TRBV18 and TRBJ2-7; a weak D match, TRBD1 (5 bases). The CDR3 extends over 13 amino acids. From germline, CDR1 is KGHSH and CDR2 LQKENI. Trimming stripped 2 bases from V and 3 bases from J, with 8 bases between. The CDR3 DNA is TGTGCCAGCTCACCAGATCAGGGCTACGAGCAGTACTTC. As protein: CASSPDQGYEQYF.

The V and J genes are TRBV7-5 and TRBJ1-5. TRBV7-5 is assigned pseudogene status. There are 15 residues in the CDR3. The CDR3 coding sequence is TGTGTCAGAAGCCTCACAAGTGTCGGGGATCAGCCCCAGCATTTT. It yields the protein CVRSLTSVGDQPQHF.

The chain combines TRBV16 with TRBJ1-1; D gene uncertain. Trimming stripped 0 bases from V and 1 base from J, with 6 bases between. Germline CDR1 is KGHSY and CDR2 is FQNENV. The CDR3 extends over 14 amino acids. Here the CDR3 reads CASSQSTENTEAFF. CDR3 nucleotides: TGTGCCAGCAGCCAATCGACGGAGAACACTGAAGCTTTCTTT.

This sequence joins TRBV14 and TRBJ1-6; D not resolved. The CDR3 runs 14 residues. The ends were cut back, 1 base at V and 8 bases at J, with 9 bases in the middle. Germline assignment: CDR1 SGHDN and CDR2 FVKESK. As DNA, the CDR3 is TGTGCCAGCAGCCAAGCGACCGCATATTCACCCCTCCACTTT. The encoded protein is CASSQATAYSPLHF.

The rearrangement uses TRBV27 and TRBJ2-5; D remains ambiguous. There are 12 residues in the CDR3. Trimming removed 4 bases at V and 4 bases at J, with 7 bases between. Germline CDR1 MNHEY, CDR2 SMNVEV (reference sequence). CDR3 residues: CASSYLGETQYF. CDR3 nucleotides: TGTGCCAGCAGTTATCTGGGAGAGACCCAGTACTTC.

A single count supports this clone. The CDR3, as DNA: TGTGCCAGCAGTAGCCGGGACAGGGCAATTAAATCTGGAAACACCATATATTTT. This sequence encodes CASSSRDRAIKSGNTIYF. V usage is TRBV27 and J usage is TRBJ1-3; 9 positions match TRBD1. Germline lookup yields CDR1 MNHEY and CDR2 SMNVEV (reference sequence). The CDR3 has 18 residues. V lost 5 bases to trimming and J lost 1 base; unmatched junction nucleotides: 12.

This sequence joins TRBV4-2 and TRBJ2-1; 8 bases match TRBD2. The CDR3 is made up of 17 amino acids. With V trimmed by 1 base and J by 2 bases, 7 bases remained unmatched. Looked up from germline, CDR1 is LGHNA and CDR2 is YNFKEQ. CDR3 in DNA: TGTGCCAGCAGCCAAGTAAGAGCGGGGGCCACCTACAATGAGCAGTTCTTC. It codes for CASSQVRAGATYNEQFF.

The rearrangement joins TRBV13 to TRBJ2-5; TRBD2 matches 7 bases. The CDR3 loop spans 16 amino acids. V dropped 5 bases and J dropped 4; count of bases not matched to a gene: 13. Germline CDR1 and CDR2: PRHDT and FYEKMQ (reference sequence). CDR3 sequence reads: CASSRLTSTARETQYF. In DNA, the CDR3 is TGTGCCAGCAGCCGCCTGACTAGCACAGCACGAGAGACCCAGTACTTC.

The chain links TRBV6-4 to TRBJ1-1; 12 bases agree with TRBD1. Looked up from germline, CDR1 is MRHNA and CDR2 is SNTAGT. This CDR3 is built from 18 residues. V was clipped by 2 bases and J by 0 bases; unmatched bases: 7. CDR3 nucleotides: TGTGCCAGCAGTGACCCCGGGACAGGGGGCCCCCTGAACACTGAAGCTTTCTTT. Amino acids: CASSDPGTGGPLNTEAFF.

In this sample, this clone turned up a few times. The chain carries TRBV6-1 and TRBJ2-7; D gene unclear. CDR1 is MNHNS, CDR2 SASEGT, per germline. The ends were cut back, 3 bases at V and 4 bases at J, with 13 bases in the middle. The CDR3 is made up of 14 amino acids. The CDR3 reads CASSDPGLGYEQYF. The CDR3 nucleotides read TGTGCCAGCAGTGACCCGGGCTTGGGGTACGAGCAGTACTTC.

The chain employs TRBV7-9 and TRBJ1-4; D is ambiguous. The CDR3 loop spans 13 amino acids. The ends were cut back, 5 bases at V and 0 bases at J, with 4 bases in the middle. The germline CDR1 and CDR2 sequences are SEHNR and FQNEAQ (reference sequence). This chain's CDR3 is CASSPATNEKLFF. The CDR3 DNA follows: TGTGCCAGCAGCCCCGCAACTAATGAAAAACTGTTTTTT.

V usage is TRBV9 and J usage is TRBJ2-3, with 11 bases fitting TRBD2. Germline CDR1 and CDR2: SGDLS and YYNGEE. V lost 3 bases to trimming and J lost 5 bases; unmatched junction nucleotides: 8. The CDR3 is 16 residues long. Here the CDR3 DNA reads TGTGCCAGCAGCGCCCTTCTAGCGGGGGGAATAGATACGCAGTATTTT. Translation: CASSALLAGGIDTQYF. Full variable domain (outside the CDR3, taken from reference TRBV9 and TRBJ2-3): DSGVTQTPKHLITATGQRVTLRCSPRSGDLSVYWYQQSLDQGLQFLIQYYNGEERAKGNILERFSAQQFPDLHSELNLSSLELGDSALYFCASSALLAGGIDTQYFGPGTRLTVL.

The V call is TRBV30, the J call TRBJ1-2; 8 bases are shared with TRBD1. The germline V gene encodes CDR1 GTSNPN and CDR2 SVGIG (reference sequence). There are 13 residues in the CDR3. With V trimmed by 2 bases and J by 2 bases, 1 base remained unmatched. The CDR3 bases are TGTGCCTGGAGTTGGACAGGGAACTATGGCTACACCTTC. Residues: CAWSWTGNYGYTF.

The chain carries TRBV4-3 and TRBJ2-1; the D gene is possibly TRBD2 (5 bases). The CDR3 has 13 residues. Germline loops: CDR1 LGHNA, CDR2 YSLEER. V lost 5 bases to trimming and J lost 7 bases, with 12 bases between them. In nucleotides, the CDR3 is TGCGCCAGCAGCTTAGGACTGCAGAATGAGCAGTTCTTC. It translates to CASSLGLQNEQFF.

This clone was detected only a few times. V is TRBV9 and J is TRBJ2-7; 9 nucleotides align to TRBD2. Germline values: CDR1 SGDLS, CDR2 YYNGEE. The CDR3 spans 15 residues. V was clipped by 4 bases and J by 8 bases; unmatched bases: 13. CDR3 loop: CASSISGASGDQQYF. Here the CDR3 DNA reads TGTGCCAGCAGCATCTCAGGTGCTAGCGGGGACCAGCAGTACTTC. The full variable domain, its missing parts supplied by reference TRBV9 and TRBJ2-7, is DSGVTQTPKHLITATGQRVTLRCSPRSGDLSVYWYQQSLDQGLQFLIQYYNGEERAKGNILERFSAQQFPDLHSELNLSSLELGDSALYFCASSISGASGDQQYFGPGTRLTVT.

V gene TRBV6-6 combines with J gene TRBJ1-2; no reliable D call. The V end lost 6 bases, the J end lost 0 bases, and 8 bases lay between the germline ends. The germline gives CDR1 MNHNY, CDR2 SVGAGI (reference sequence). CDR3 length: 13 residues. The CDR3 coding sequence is TGTGCCAGCAGCACTAGCACTAACTATGGCTACACCTTC. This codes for CASSTSTNYGYTF.

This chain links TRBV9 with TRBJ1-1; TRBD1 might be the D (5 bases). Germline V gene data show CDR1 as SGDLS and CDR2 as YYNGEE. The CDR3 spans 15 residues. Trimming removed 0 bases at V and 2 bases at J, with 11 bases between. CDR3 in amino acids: CASSVGGGLNTEAFF. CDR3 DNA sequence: TGTGCCAGCAGCGTAGGCGGGGGGTTAAACACTGAAGCTTTCTTT.

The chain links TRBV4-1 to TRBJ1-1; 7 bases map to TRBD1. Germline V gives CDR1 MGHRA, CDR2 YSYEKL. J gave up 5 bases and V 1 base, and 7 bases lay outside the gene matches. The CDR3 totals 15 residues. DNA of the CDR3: TGCGCCAGCAGCCAAGTTCCGCAGGGGGAAACTGAAGCTTTCTTT. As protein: CASSQVPQGETEAFF.

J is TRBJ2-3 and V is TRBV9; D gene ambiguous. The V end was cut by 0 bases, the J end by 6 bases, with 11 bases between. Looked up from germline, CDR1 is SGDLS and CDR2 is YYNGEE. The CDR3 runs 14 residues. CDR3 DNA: TGTGCCAGCAGCGTAGCGGTAGGTGGTGATACGCAGTATTTT. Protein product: CASSVAVGGDTQYF.

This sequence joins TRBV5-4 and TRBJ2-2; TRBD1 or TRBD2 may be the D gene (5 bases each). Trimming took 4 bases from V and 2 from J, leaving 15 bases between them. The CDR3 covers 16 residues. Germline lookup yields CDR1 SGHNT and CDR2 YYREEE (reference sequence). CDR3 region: CASSGTGTVNTGELFF. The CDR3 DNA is TGTGCCAGCAGCGGAACCGGGACGGTAAACACCGGGGAGCTGTTTTTT.

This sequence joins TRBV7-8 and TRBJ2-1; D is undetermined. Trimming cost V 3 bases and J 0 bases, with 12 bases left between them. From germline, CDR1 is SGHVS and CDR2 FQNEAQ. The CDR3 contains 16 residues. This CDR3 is CASSFPPKGSYNEQFF. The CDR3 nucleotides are TGTGCCAGCAGCTTCCCCCCCAAGGGCTCCTACAATGAGCAGTTCTTC.

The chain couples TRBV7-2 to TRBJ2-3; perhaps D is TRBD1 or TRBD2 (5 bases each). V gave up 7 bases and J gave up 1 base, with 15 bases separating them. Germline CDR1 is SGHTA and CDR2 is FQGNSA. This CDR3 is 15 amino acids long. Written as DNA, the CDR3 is TGTGCCAGCACCCCCGGGACCTCTGGCACAGATACGCAGTATTTT. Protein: CASTPGTSGTDTQYF.

The CDR3 reads CASSDYGGPNTEAFF. The DNA for the CDR3 is TGCGCCAGCAGTGATTACGGGGGACCGAACACTGAAGCTTTCTTT. The rearrangement joins TRBV10-2 to TRBJ1-1; possibly TRBD1 for D (5 bases). V lost 3 bases and J 1 base, leaving 12 bases between the germline ends. CDR3 size: 15 residues. Looked up from germline, CDR1 is WSHSY and CDR2 is SAAADI.

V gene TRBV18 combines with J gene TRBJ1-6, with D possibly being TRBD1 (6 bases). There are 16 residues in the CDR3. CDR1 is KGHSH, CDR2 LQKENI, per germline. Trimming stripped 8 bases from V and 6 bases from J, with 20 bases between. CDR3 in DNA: TGTGCCAGCGGAATGGGCCCGGGGGGCTTTAATTCACCCCTCCACTTT. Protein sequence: CASGMGPGGFNSPLHF.

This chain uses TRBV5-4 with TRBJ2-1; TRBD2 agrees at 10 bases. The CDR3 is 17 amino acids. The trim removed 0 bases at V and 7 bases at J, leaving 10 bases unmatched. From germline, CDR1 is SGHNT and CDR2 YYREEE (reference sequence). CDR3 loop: CASSLVPSGTSANEQFF. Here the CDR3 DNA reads TGTGCCAGCAGCTTGGTCCCGTCCGGGACTAGCGCGAATGAGCAGTTCTTC.

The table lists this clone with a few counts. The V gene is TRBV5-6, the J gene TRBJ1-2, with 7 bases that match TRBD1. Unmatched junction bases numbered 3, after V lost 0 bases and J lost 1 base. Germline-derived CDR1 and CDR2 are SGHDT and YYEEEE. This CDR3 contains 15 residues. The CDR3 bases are TGTGCCAGCAGCTTGGGTGGGACAGATAACTATGGCTACACCTTC. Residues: CASSLGGTDNYGYTF.

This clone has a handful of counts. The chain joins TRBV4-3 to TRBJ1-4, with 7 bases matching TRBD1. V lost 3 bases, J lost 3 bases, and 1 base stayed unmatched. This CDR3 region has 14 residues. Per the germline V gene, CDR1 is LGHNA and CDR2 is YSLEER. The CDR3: CASSHDRANEKLFF. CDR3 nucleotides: TGCGCCAGCAGCCATGACAGGGCTAATGAAAAACTGTTTTTT.